This TCR beta chain emerged from a study of cytomegalovirus exposure and HLA in healthy donors. Findings and caveats of the study: A later analysis found TCR association rates differed by HLA locus, highest for DRB1 and lowest for HLA-C. It was reported that TCR beta sequences correctly inferred the HLA-A and HLA-B alleles for most subjects. A later analysis found that most CMV-associated TCR beta chains appeared HLA-restricted.

This clone turned up a few times. Its matching antigen is unknown. Germline CDR1 SGHTA, CDR2 FQGNSA. The J segment lost 2 bases and the V segment lost 3 bases, leaving 6 bases of the junction unmatched. This CDR3 is built from 15 residues. PCR was performed using 60 Vbeta and 13 Jbeta primers. Original processing methods: An analysis performed later counted roughly 80 million unique TCR beta chains (roughly 9.9 million of them shared). Sequencing used immunoSEQ multiplex PCR; TCRdb keeps in-frame clones, though not all of them. V and J calls and clone size come straight from that table; D and trimming were deduced from the DNA. Of 120,000 or so clones listed, about a sixth were seen once; the top ten hold 2.5% to 3%.

This chain links TRBV7-2 with TRBJ1-1; TRBD1 agrees at 7 bases. This sequence was found in a female donor in good health and CMV-seropositive. Sequenced material: PBMCs. CDR3 region: CASSFSGTANTEAFF. The DNA for the CDR3 is TGTGCCAGCAGCTTCTCAGGGACAGCCAACACTGAAGCTTTCTTT.